One sample yielded the 21 T cell receptor beta chains listed below, sequenced in a study of blood T cell repertoires in COVID-19. The method was immunoSEQ multiplex PCR; TCRdb's version includes in-frame clones alone and lacks a portion of them. This table holds 140,000 to 150,000 clones, around 79% found once. Sequenced: peripheral blood. The receptors were gathered from a man between 45 and 60 years old with active or convalescent COVID-19.

The chain is built from TRBV4-1 and TRBJ1-1; D possibly corresponds to TRBD1 (6 bases). This CDR3 is built from 17 residues. V shed 0 bases and J shed 4 bases, with 18 bases lying between them. The germline V gene encodes CDR1 MGHRA and CDR2 YSYEKL. CDR3 nucleotide sequence: TGCGCCAGCAGCCAAGAGACAGGTGTTTTGGGGGCCACTGAAGCTTTCTTT. Amino acids: CASSQETGVLGATEAFF.

The chain is built from TRBV3-1 (or the pseudogene TRBV3-2) and TRBJ1-2; no reliable D call. Germline V CDR1 and CDR2: LGHDT, YNNKEL (reference sequence). V was pared by 1 base and J by 10 bases, with 16 bases between. This CDR3 is 14 amino acids long. The CDR3 loop is CASSQGSREGNYTF. Written as DNA, the CDR3 is TGTGCCAGCAGCCAAGGATCGAGGGAAGGAAACTACACCTTC.

The chain couples TRBV10-3 to TRBJ1-6; 11 bases align to TRBD1. The CDR3 runs 15 residues. The germline CDR1 and CDR2 sequences are ENHRY and SYGVKD. V trimming: 6 bases; J trimming: 7 bases; junction bases outside the gene matches: 5. CDR3 in DNA: TGTGCCATCAGAGACAGGACAGGGGGCAATTCACCCCTCCACTTT. It specifies CAIRDRTGGNSPLHF.

This sequence joins TRBV11-2 and TRBJ1-1; possible D gene TRBD1, 5 bases. Germline V gene data show CDR1 as SGHAT and CDR2 as FQNNGV. The CDR3 spans 13 residues. Trimming shortened V by 5 bases and J by 2 bases, and 9 bases separated the two germline ends. CDR3 loop: CASSPGQNTEAFF. As DNA, the CDR3 is TGTGCCAGCAGCCCCGGACAAAACACTGAAGCTTTCTTT. Filled out from reference TRBV11-2 and TRBJ1-1, the complete variable domain reads EAGVAQSPRYKIIEKRQSVAFWCNPISGHATLYWYQQILGQGPKLLIQFQNNGVVDDSQLPKDRFSAERLKGVDSTLKIQPAKLEDSAVYLCASSPGQNTEAFFGQGTRLTVV.

V usage is TRBV6-1 and J usage is TRBJ2-2; D gene ambiguous. This CDR3 contains 14 residues. Germline assignment: CDR1 MNHNS and CDR2 SASEGT. Trimming removed 2 bases at V and 7 bases at J, with 11 bases between. The CDR3 nucleotides are TGTGCCAGCAGTGAAATACTTGAGGTCGGGGAGCTGTTTTTT. This encodes CASSEILEVGELFF.

CDR3 nucleotides: TGTGCCAGCAGCTCACACTGGGACAGCAGGTACGAGCAGTACTTC. This gives the protein CASSSHWDSRYEQYF. The J gene is TRBJ2-7, the V gene TRBV9, with 7 bases identical to TRBD1. Germline values: CDR1 SGDLS, CDR2 YYNGEE. CDR3 length: 15 residues. The J segment lost 4 bases and the V segment lost 4 bases, leaving 11 bases of the junction unmatched.

The V and J genes are TRBV19 and TRBJ1-2; 12 bases line up with TRBD1. CDR1 is LNHDA, CDR2 SQIVND, per germline (reference sequence). The ends lost 5 bases at V and 5 bases at J; junction bases unmatched: 6. The CDR3 totals 15 residues. The CDR3 coding sequence is TGTGCCAGTAGTGCTGGGACAGGGGGCAAATATGGCTACACCTTC. This translates into CASSAGTGGKYGYTF. The full variable domain, its missing parts supplied by reference TRBV19 and TRBJ1-2, is DGGITQSPKYLFRKEGQNVTLSCEQNLNHDAMYWYRQDPGQGLRLIYYSQIVNDFQKGDIAEGYSVSREKKESFPLTVTSAQKNPTAFYLCASSAGTGGKYGYTFGSGTRLTVV.

The J gene is TRBJ1-4, the V gene TRBV6-5; D might be TRBD1 (5 bases). Germline V gene lookup returns CDR1 MNHEY and CDR2 SVGAGI. The CDR3 consists of 16 residues. V was shortened by 3 bases and J by 8 bases, with 19 bases between the two germline ends. CDR3 region: CASSYGGAGGNEKLFF. The CDR3 DNA follows: TGTGCCAGCAGTTATGGGGGAGCCGGGGGAAACGAAAAACTGTTTTTT.

The chain employs TRBV5-1 and TRBJ1-3, with 7 bases that match TRBD1. CDR3 length: 16 residues. CDR1 is SGHRS, CDR2 YFSETQ, per germline. V was clipped by 4 bases and J by 4 bases; unmatched bases: 11. DNA for the CDR3: TGCGCCAGCAGCATCCCAGGACAGGACGAAGGAAACACCATATATTTT. Translating gives CASSIPGQDEGNTIYF. Combining the CDR3 with reference TRBV5-1 and TRBJ1-3 gives the whole variable domain KAGVTQTPRYLIKTRGQQVTLSCSPISGHRSVSWYQQTPGQGLQFLFEYFSETQRNKGNFPGRFSGRQFSNSRSEMNVSTLELGDSALYLCASSIPGQDEGNTIYFGEGSWLTVV.

V usage is TRBV3-1 (or the pseudogene TRBV3-2) and J usage is TRBJ1-2; 7 bases align to TRBD1. V lost 0 bases, J lost 3 bases, and 4 bases stayed unmatched. This CDR3 has 15 amino acids. The germline V gene encodes CDR1 LGHDT and CDR2 YNNKEL (reference sequence). CDR3 sequence reads: CASSQERGHDYGYTF. The CDR3 region has the DNA TGTGCCAGCAGCCAAGAGAGGGGGCACGACTATGGCTACACCTTC.

This sequence joins TRBV24-1 and TRBJ1-2, with 10 bases identical to TRBD1. The CDR3 totals 15 residues. Germline V gives CDR1 KGHDR, CDR2 SFDVKD. Germline trimming cut 3 bases from V and 3 bases from J; bases unmatched to any gene: 3. The CDR3 is CATSDPGTGDYGYTF. CDR3 nucleotides: TGTGCCACCAGTGATCCCGGGACAGGGGACTATGGCTACACCTTC.

This clone was recorded many times. J is TRBJ2-2 and V is TRBV5-1, with 8 bases identical to TRBD1. The germline V gene has CDR1 SGHRS and CDR2 YFSETQ. The length of the CDR3 is 14 residues. The V gene end was trimmed by 3 bases and the J gene end by 7 bases; junction bases not matched to a gene: 5. The CDR3 DNA reads TGCGCCAGCAGCTCAGGGGGCGACAACGGGGAGCTGTTTTTT. Protein sequence: CASSSGGDNGELFF.

The V and J genes are TRBV3-1 (or the pseudogene TRBV3-2) and TRBJ1-2, with 8 bases aligning to TRBD1. This CDR3 is 14 amino acids long. Germline V gene lookup returns CDR1 LGHDT and CDR2 YNNKEL (reference sequence). The V segment lost 1 base and the J segment 4 bases; nucleotides outside the gene matches: 2. DNA for the CDR3: TGTGCCAGCAGCCAAGGGGACAGGCCCTATGGCTACACCTTC. Protein product: CASSQGDRPYGYTF.

This clone was picked up one time. The gene calls are TRBV6-2 or TRBV6-3 and TRBJ2-5; D might be TRBD1 (5 bases). Germline-derived CDR1 and CDR2 are MNHEY and SVGEGT. The CDR3 has 11 residues. Trimming shortened V by 5 bases and J by 13 bases, and 14 bases separated the two germline ends. CDR3 protein: CASSQGTVSYF. CDR3 bases: TGTGCCAGCAGTCAGGGTACGGTGTCGTACTTC.

J is TRBJ2-2 and V is TRBV19; a possible D gene is TRBD2 (6 bases). The CDR3 runs to 14 residues. The V gene's germline CDR1 is LNHDA and CDR2 SQIVND (reference sequence). V lost 10 bases and J lost 6, with 18 bases in between. CDR3 DNA sequence: TGTGCCACCCGGTCCGGACCGGGAGCCGGGGAGCTGTTTTTT. Translation: CATRSGPGAGELFF.

This CDR3 is CSVLDRGANTEAFF. The CDR3 nucleotides read TGCAGCGTTTTGGACAGGGGGGCGAACACTGAAGCTTTCTTT. The chain has TRBV29-1 and TRBJ1-1; TRBD1 matches at 10 bases. The CDR3 runs 14 residues. Germline-derived CDR1 and CDR2 are SQVTM and ANQGSEA. J lost 1 base, V lost 5 bases, and 4 bases had no gene match.

The rearrangement uses TRBV7-9 and TRBJ2-7; TRBD1 matches 10 bases. V trimming: 4 bases; J trimming: 7 bases; junction bases outside the gene matches: 7. This CDR3 contains 14 residues. Germline CDR1 reads SEHNR; CDR2 reads FQNEAQ (reference sequence). The CDR3 coding sequence is TGTGCCAGCAGCTACGGGACAGGGGCCCAAGAGCAGTACTTC. It is translated as CASSYGTGAQEQYF.

J is TRBJ2-2 and V is TRBV11-3; D is unclear. The CDR3 sequence is 12 residues long. CDR1 is SGHNT and CDR2 is YENEEA in the germline V gene. Trimming removed 3 bases at V and 5 bases at J, with 4 bases between. The CDR3 reads CASSFGTGELFF. CDR3 sequence (DNA): TGTGCCAGCAGCTTCGGGACCGGGGAGCTGTTTTTT.

The V call is TRBV19, the J call TRBJ1-1; 9 bases agree with TRBD1. The germline gives CDR1 LNHDA, CDR2 SQIVND (reference sequence). The CDR3 spans 15 residues. Germline trimming cut 5 bases from V and 4 bases from J; bases unmatched to any gene: 8. The CDR3: CASSPGTGRRTEAFF. The CDR3 nucleotides read TGTGCCAGTAGTCCCGGGACAGGGCGGCGCACTGAAGCTTTCTTT.

The V gene is TRBV21-1, the J gene TRBJ2-7; TRBD2 is the table's D call and was not checked against the DNA. TRBV21-1 is a documented pseudogene. This CDR3 region has 19 residues. The CDR3 reads CASSKAPASGRFPPYEQYF. The CDR3 DNA follows: TGTGCCAGCAGCAAAGCGCCGGCTAGCGGGAGGTTCCCCCCCTACGAGCAGTACTTC.

In its sample, this clone was seen a few times. This sequence joins TRBV28 and TRBJ1-5; D is uncertain. Germline V gives CDR1 MDHEN, CDR2 SYDVKM. V dropped 3 bases and J dropped 5 bases, with 8 bases sitting between them. This CDR3 has 13 residues. The CDR3 here is CASSFSNYQPQHF. As DNA, the CDR3 is TGTGCCAGCAGTTTTAGCAACTATCAGCCCCAGCATTTT.